These 13 T cell receptor beta chains originate from one sample sequenced in a study of spatial heterogeneity in lung cancer. Whole-study results and caveats: One measure, the expanded intratumoral alpha and beta TCR count, tracked tumor mutation counts.

TCRdb re-called the 5' RACE reads with MiXCR, one entry per CDR3 protein. The sample has around 21,000 distinct CDR3 sequences; about 4.3% are singletons. Time point in this sample: sample taken at primary tumor resection. Their specific antigens are unknown. The sample here was lung tumor tissue, taken at surgery. All receptors derive from a male donor with early-stage non-small cell lung cancer.

There are a few counts of this clonotype. The chain combines TRBV20-1 with TRBJ2-7; perhaps TRBD2 as D (5 bases). Germline CDR1 DFQATT, CDR2 SNEGSKA (reference sequence). The V gene lost 5 bases and the J gene lost 2 bases, with 10 bases spanning the gap. CDR3 length: 12 amino acids. CDR3 bases: TGCAGTGCTCGCGGGCCCACCTACGAGCAGTACTTC. This sequence encodes CSARGPTYEQYF.

In its sample, this clonotype was seen many times. The V gene is TRBV20-1, the J gene TRBJ2-7, with D perhaps matching TRBD2 (5 bases). V lost 0 bases, J lost 2 bases, and 11 bases lay in between. The CDR3 spans 14 residues. Germline assignment: CDR1 DFQATT and CDR2 SNEGSKA (reference sequence). DNA for the CDR3: TGCAGTGCTAGAGATCTTGTGGGAGCCTACGAGCAGTACTTC. Residues: CSARDLVGAYEQYF.

This clonotype was detected many times. This chain joins TRBV2 and TRBJ2-1, with D hard to call. The germline V gene encodes CDR1 SNHLY and CDR2 FYNNEI. The V end was cut by 7 bases, the J end by 3 bases, with 16 bases between. The CDR3 length is 15 residues. The CDR3 coding sequence is TGTGCCAGCAACTTGGACGGATCCTTCTACAATGAGCAGTTCTTC. Translated, it gives CASNLDGSFYNEQFF.

This clonotype has a count of ten or more. The chain joins TRBV18 to TRBJ1-5; D is undetermined. V lost 6 bases and J lost 0, with 9 bases in between. There are 14 residues in the CDR3. Germline CDR1 KGHSH, CDR2 LQKENI. DNA of the CDR3: TGTGCCAGCTCGGGGAGCAATAGCAATCAGCCCCAGCATTTT. It translates to CASSGSNSNQPQHF.

This clonotype was counted many times. The chain couples TRBV7-9 to TRBJ2-2; D might be TRBD1 (5 bases). CDR3 length equals 15 residues. The germline gives CDR1 SEHNR, CDR2 FQNEAQ (reference sequence). The V end was cut by 1 base, the J end by 5 bases, with 11 bases between. As DNA, the CDR3 is TGTGCCAGCAGCTTAGGCCATTCAGGGACCGGGGAGCTGTTTTTT. It codes for CASSLGHSGTGELFF.

The rearrangement links TRBV7-2 to TRBJ1-1; possible D gene TRBD1, 5 bases. Germline CDR1 reads SGHTA; CDR2 reads FQGNSA. The V gene lost 3 bases and the J gene lost 5 bases, with 13 bases spanning the gap. The CDR3 is 14 residues long. The CDR3 nucleotides read TGTGCCAGCAGCTTTGACTCCGGGGGGACTGAAGCTTTCTTT. Its translation is CASSFDSGGTEAFF.

This clonotype was seen more than once but under ten times. The rearrangement joins TRBV6-5 to TRBJ2-5; D gene uncertain. Germline V lookup: CDR1 MNHEY, CDR2 SVGAGI. The CDR3 spans 11 residues. V was shortened by 3 bases and J by 5 bases, with 4 bases between the two germline ends. Here the CDR3 reads CASSYEETQYF. The CDR3 DNA is TGTGCCAGCAGTTATGAGGAGACCCAGTACTTC.

The gene calls are TRBV2 and TRBJ2-3; D unresolved. Germline CDR1 reads SNHLY; CDR2 reads FYNNEI. Trimming pared 3 bases from V and 9 bases from J, leaving 7 bases between. The CDR3 contains 11 residues. The CDR3 loop reads CASSERRTQYF. The CDR3 coding sequence is TGTGCCAGCAGTGAGCGGAGAACGCAGTATTTT.

This clonotype rates as medium-sized (0.01 to 0.1%). V and J are TRBV6-5 and TRBJ1-5, with no clear D. With 6 bases removed from V and 4 bases from J, the gap between germline ends came to 10 bases. CDR1 and CDR2 from the germline V gene are MNHEY and SVGAGI. This CDR3 is built from 13 residues. CDR3 amino acids: CASSRHPNQPQHF. As DNA, the CDR3 is TGTGCCAGCAGCCGCCACCCGAATCAGCCCCAGCATTTT.

This clonotype is classed as medium-sized. One end of the junction is discordant with germline, which a read error may explain. V usage is TRBV7-9 and J usage is TRBJ1-2; D may be TRBD1 (6 bases). Looked up from germline, CDR1 is SEHNR and CDR2 is FQNEAQ (reference sequence). The CDR3 is 15 residues long. Here the CDR3 reads CASSLRGDSNYGYTF. CDR3 coding DNA: TGTGCGAGCAGCTTAAGGGGGGACTCTAACTATGGCTACACCTTC.

This clonotype was counted many times. This chain joins TRBV6-5 and TRBJ2-7; TRBD1 agrees at 7 bases. Trimming removed 4 bases from V and 1 base from J; junction bases left unmatched: 10. CDR3 size: 16 residues. Germline CDR1 reads MNHEY; CDR2 reads SVGAGI. CDR3 loop: CASSSAGGRNSYEQYF. CDR3 bases: TGTGCCAGCAGTTCGGCAGGGGGACGTAATTCCTACGAGCAGTACTTC.

This clonotype was seen repeatedly, ten times or more. For the CDR3, the DNA is TGTGCCAGCTCACCAAGGGCGGGAGCTGAAGCTTTCTTT. This sequence encodes CASSPRAGAEAFF. This sequence joins TRBV18 and TRBJ1-1, with D unclear. Trimming removed 2 bases from V and 6 bases from J, with 10 bases in between. Germline V gene data show CDR1 as KGHSH and CDR2 as LQKENI. This CDR3 region has 13 residues.

V is TRBV3-1 and J is TRBJ1-3; no clear D. Germline V CDR1 and CDR2: LGHDT, YNNKEL (reference sequence). Deletions cut 4 bases from V and 0 bases from J, with 7 bases between. The CDR3 contains 14 residues. The CDR3 DNA follows: TGTGCCAGCAGCCGGGCCCCCTCTGGAAACACCATATATTTT. As protein: CASSRAPSGNTIYF.